These 24 T cell receptor beta chains originate from one sample sequenced in a study of beta chain features in type 1 diabetes. Antigens of these TCRs are unknown. The authors reverse transcribed all of the isolated RNA, so sequencing captured expressed TCRB transcripts. Some clones are missing from TCRdb's copy, which holds only in-frame ones; the method was immunoSEQ multiplex PCR. The sample carries a few hundred thousand clones, roughly 25% recorded once. Findings of the study overall: There was a moderate but significant shortening of TCRB CDR3s in all four CD4+ subsets of Type 1 diabetes patients.

Specimen: naive CD4+ T cells from blood. The receptors shown here come from a young woman with type 1 diabetes.

The chain employs TRBV30 and TRBJ1-5; TRBD1 aligns across 8 bases. The CDR3 spans 13 residues. Losses at the gene ends were 3 bases for V and 5 bases for J; bases not matched to a gene: 3. Germline values: CDR1 GTSNPN, CDR2 SVGIG (reference sequence). CDR3 protein: CAWSIRGHQPQHF. The CDR3 DNA is TGTGCCTGGAGCATCAGGGGGCATCAGCCCCAGCATTTT.

The chain has TRBV19 and TRBJ1-5, with D hard to call. V shed 4 bases and J shed 3 bases, with 7 bases lying between them. Germline V lookup: CDR1 LNHDA, CDR2 SQIVND (reference sequence). This CDR3 has 13 amino acids. The CDR3 spells CASSNQVNQPQHF. CDR3 bases: TGTGCCAGTAGTAATCAGGTCAATCAGCCCCAGCATTTT.

This clone was counted between two and nine times. The V call is TRBV30, the J call TRBJ2-1; 9 bases agree with TRBD2. There are 16 residues in the CDR3. Germline V gene lookup returns CDR1 GTSNPN and CDR2 SVGIG (reference sequence). J lost 7 bases, V lost 3 bases, and 13 bases had no gene match. The CDR3 loop is CAWSPKDSGSMNEQFF. The CDR3 DNA is TGTGCCTGGAGCCCCAAAGATAGCGGGAGTATGAATGAGCAGTTCTTC.

The chain is built from TRBV7-3 and TRBJ2-3, with no clear D. Germline V gene sequence: CDR1 SGHTA, CDR2 FQGTGA. Trimming removed 5 bases at V and 2 bases at J, with 17 bases between. The CDR3 runs 16 residues. The CDR3 sequence is CASSPLGRSATDTQYF. The CDR3 bases are TGTGCCAGCAGCCCCCTGGGCAGGTCAGCCACAGATACGCAGTATTTT.

CDR3 residues: CSAPGQGDWTEAFF. In nucleotides, the CDR3 is TGCAGCGCTCCGGGACAGGGGGACTGGACTGAAGCTTTCTTT. This chain connects TRBV29-1 to TRBJ1-1; 11 bases are shared with TRBD1. The J segment lost 5 bases and the V segment lost 7 bases, leaving 9 bases of the junction unmatched. CDR1 SQVTM and CDR2 ANQGSEA come from the germline V gene. The CDR3 extends over 14 amino acids. Using reference TRBV29-1 and TRBJ1-1 for the parts outside the CDR3, the full variable domain is SAVISQKPSRDICQRGTSLTIQCQVDSQVTMMFWYRQQPGQSLTLIATANQGSEATYESGFVIDKFPISRPNLTFSTLTVSNMSPEDSSIYLCSAPGQGDWTEAFFGQGTRLTVV.

The chain carries TRBV5-1 and TRBJ1-5; TRBD1 might be the D (6 bases). Trimming left V 1 base short and J 1 base short, with 9 bases between. This CDR3 is built from 15 residues. CDR1 is SGHRS, CDR2 YFSETQ, per germline. CDR3 nucleotides: TGCGCCAGCAGCTTGTTCGGACAGAGCAATCAGCCCCAGCATTTT. Its protein product is CASSLFGQSNQPQHF.

This chain uses TRBV5-1 with TRBJ2-1, with a possible D match to TRBD2 (6 bases). The germline V and J ends were trimmed by 1 base and 8 bases, with 19 bases remaining between them. Germline CDR1 and CDR2: SGHRS and YFSETQ. The CDR3 is 16 amino acids. CDR3 DNA: TGCGCCAGCAGCTTGCTAAGTGGGAGGCGGCTCGATGAGCAGTTCTTC. Translation: CASSLLSGRRLDEQFF.

In its sample, this clone was seen a few times. The rearrangement joins TRBV25-1 to TRBJ2-7; possibly TRBD2 for D (5 bases). The CDR3 runs 12 residues. Trimming took 2 bases from V and 6 from J, leaving 8 bases between them. CDR1 MGHDK and CDR2 SYGVNS come from the germline V gene. The CDR3 bases are TGTGCCAGCAGTGAAATCGGACTCGAGCAGTACTTC. This encodes CASSEIGLEQYF.

There are a few counts of this clone. This sequence joins TRBV7-3 and TRBJ2-1, with a weak D call TRBD1 (5 bases). Germline values: CDR1 SGHTA, CDR2 FQGTGA. The CDR3 has 14 amino acids. V lost 2 bases, J lost 5 bases, and 10 bases lay in between. This chain's CDR3 is CASSLVGRDNEQFF. The CDR3 DNA sequence: TGTGCCAGCAGCTTAGTGGGCAGGGACAATGAGCAGTTCTTC. The full variable domain, with the rest looked up from reference TRBV7-3 and TRBJ2-1, is GAGVSQTPSNKVTEKGKYVELRCDPISGHTALYWYRQSLGQGPEFLIYFQGTGAADDSGLPNDRFFAVRPEGSVSTLKIQRTERGDSAVYLCASSLVGRDNEQFFGPGTRLTVL.

This clone was found a few times. Different DNA sequences within this sample yield the same CDR3. The chain carries TRBV7-9 and TRBJ1-2; D uncertain. Between the trimmed V and J ends, which lost 3 bases and 4 bases, there was a span of 6 bases. This CDR3 has 12 amino acids. Germline V gene sequence: CDR1 SEHNR, CDR2 FQNEAQ (reference sequence). CDR3 residues: CASSLPGYGYTF. CDR3 DNA: TGTGCCAGCAGCTTGCCGGGCTATGGCTACACCTTC.

The J gene is TRBJ2-5, the V gene TRBV4-1, with a tentative D call TRBD1 (5 bases). Per germline, CDR1 MGHRA and CDR2 YSYEKL. The V end was cut by 5 bases, the J end by 0 bases, with 10 bases between. The CDR3 runs to 14 residues. The CDR3 DNA sequence: TGCGCCAGCAGCAAGACAGAGTACCAAGAGACCCAGTACTTC. As protein: CASSKTEYQETQYF.

The chain uses TRBV10-3 and TRBJ2-7, with a possible D match to TRBD1 (5 bases). The CDR3 contains 12 residues. From germline, CDR1 is ENHRY and CDR2 SYGVKD. Trimming cost V 3 bases and J 7 bases, with 10 bases left between them. The CDR3 nucleotides read TGTGCCATCAGTGACAGGGTCCCGGAGCAGTACTTC. Its protein is CAISDRVPEQYF.

The chain links TRBV28 to TRBJ1-1; a weak D match, TRBD1 (5 bases). Germline lookup yields CDR1 MDHEN and CDR2 SYDVKM. V was pared by 7 bases and J by 4 bases, with 13 bases between. CDR3 length: 13 amino acids. The CDR3 DNA reads TGTGCCAGCATTAAGGGGCTCCCCACTGAAGCTTTCTTT. Residues: CASIKGLPTEAFF.

V usage is TRBV7-9 and J usage is TRBJ2-3; 13 bases line up with TRBD2. Germline CDR1 and CDR2: SEHNR and FQNEAQ (reference sequence). The CDR3 consists of 17 residues. V dropped 5 bases and J dropped 6; count of bases not matched to a gene: 11. This CDR3 is CASSETQGLAGRDTQYF. The CDR3 region has the DNA TGTGCCAGCAGCGAAACACAGGGACTAGCGGGAAGGGATACGCAGTATTTT.

This clone appeared a few times. The chain is built from TRBV20-1 and TRBJ1-1; D perhaps matches TRBD1 (5 bases). Germline loops: CDR1 DFQATT, CDR2 SNEGSKA (reference sequence). CDR3 length: 11 residues. V lost 4 bases, J lost 4 bases, and 7 bases lay in between. The CDR3 spells CSATGVTEAFF. CDR3 DNA: TGCAGTGCTACGGGGGTCACTGAAGCTTTCTTT.

This clone was observed a few times. The CDR3 bases are TGTGCCTTGACAGGGGGCGAGTCCTATGGCTACACCTTC. This translates into CALTGGESYGYTF. The chain couples TRBV30 to TRBJ1-2, with 10 bases identical to TRBD1. V shed 7 bases and J 4 bases; nucleotides not matched to a gene: 6. The length of the CDR3 is 13 residues. Germline V gives CDR1 GTSNPN, CDR2 SVGIG (reference sequence).

The rearrangement links TRBV4-1 to TRBJ2-4, with D tentatively TRBD1 (6 bases). CDR1 MGHRA and CDR2 YSYEKL come from the germline V gene. The CDR3 consists of 17 residues. V was pared by 3 bases and J by 0 bases, with 15 bases between. The chain's CDR3 is CASSQPGHTLAKNIQYF. In DNA, the CDR3 is TGCGCCAGCAGCCAGCCGGGACACACTCTAGCCAAAAACATTCAGTACTTC.

The genes are TRBV5-1 and TRBJ1-1; the match to TRBD1 covers 7 bases. Trimming cost V 4 bases and J 4 bases; bases outside gene matches: 4. Germline V gene sequence: CDR1 SGHRS, CDR2 YFSETQ. This CDR3 has 13 amino acids. For the CDR3, the DNA is TGCGCCAGCAGCGCCGACAGGGCCACTGAAGCTTTCTTT. Amino acid sequence: CASSADRATEAFF.

The V and J genes are TRBV4-2 and TRBJ2-7; 10 nucleotides line up with TRBD1. In germline, CDR1 is LGHNA, CDR2 YNFKEQ. The CDR3 consists of 15 residues. The V gene end was trimmed by 3 bases and the J gene end by 7 bases; junction bases not matched to a gene: 9. The CDR3 DNA reads as TGTGCCAGCAGCCAGGTGGACAGGGGGTTGGGTGAGCAGTACTTC. It translates to CASSQVDRGLGEQYF.

The chain combines TRBV7-8 with TRBJ2-7; tentative D call: TRBD2 (6 bases). The CDR3 loop spans 19 amino acids. V dropped 2 bases and J dropped 0 bases, with 23 bases sitting between them. From germline, CDR1 is SGHVS and CDR2 FQNEAQ. CDR3 coding DNA: TGTGCCAGCAGCTTATTGGCTACGTACCCCGGGACTGCCTCCTACGAGCAGTACTTC. It encodes CASSLLATYPGTASYEQYF. Full variable domain (missing parts from reference TRBV7-8 and TRBJ2-7): GAGVSQSPRYKVAKRGQDVALRCDPISGHVSLFWYQQALGQGPEFLTYFQNEAQLDKSGLPSDRFFAERPEGSVSTLKIQRTQQEDSAVYLCASSLLATYPGTASYEQYFGPGTRLTVT.

This clone was seen more than once but under ten times. The V call is TRBV19, the J call TRBJ2-1; TRBD1 matches at 9 bases. With V trimmed by 6 bases and J by 7 bases, 10 bases remained unmatched. This CDR3 region has 15 residues. Germline CDR1 LNHDA, CDR2 SQIVND (reference sequence). The CDR3 region has the DNA TGTGCCAGTAGAAACCAGGGACAGGGACTTAATGAGCAGTTCTTC. Amino acid sequence: CASRNQGQGLNEQFF.

V gene TRBV30 combines with J gene TRBJ2-1, with 10 bases matching TRBD2. This CDR3 is 13 amino acids long. V was clipped by 4 bases and J by 7 bases; unmatched bases: 4. Germline lookup yields CDR1 GTSNPN and CDR2 SVGIG (reference sequence). For the CDR3, the DNA is TGTGCCTGGAAGCGGGAGGGGAGGAATGAGCAGTTCTTC. Its translation: CAWKREGRNEQFF.

This clone was observed a few times. The chain carries TRBV29-1 and TRBJ1-1; TRBD1 agrees at 7 bases. V shed 8 bases, J shed 0 bases, and the junction held 3 bases outside the gene matches. Per the germline V gene, CDR1 is SQVTM and CDR2 is ANQGSEA. This CDR3 is 12 amino acids long. The chain's CDR3 is CSLGTVNTEAFF. The DNA of the CDR3 is TGCAGCCTCGGGACAGTGAACACTGAAGCTTTCTTT. Full variable domain (missing parts from reference TRBV29-1 and TRBJ1-1): SAVISQKPSRDICQRGTSLTIQCQVDSQVTMMFWYRQQPGQSLTLIATANQGSEATYESGFVIDKFPISRPNLTFSTLTVSNMSPEDSSIYLCSLGTVNTEAFFGQGTRLTVV.

The count of this clone is one. The chain couples TRBV7-3 to TRBJ2-3, with 7 bases lining up with TRBD1. V was pared by 6 bases and J by 6 bases, with 6 bases of the junction left unmatched. CDR3 size: 13 residues. CDR1 is SGHTA and CDR2 is FQGTGA in the germline V gene. The CDR3 DNA reads TGTGCCAGCAGTCGACAGGGTCAGGATACGCAGTATTTT. It encodes CASSRQGQDTQYF.